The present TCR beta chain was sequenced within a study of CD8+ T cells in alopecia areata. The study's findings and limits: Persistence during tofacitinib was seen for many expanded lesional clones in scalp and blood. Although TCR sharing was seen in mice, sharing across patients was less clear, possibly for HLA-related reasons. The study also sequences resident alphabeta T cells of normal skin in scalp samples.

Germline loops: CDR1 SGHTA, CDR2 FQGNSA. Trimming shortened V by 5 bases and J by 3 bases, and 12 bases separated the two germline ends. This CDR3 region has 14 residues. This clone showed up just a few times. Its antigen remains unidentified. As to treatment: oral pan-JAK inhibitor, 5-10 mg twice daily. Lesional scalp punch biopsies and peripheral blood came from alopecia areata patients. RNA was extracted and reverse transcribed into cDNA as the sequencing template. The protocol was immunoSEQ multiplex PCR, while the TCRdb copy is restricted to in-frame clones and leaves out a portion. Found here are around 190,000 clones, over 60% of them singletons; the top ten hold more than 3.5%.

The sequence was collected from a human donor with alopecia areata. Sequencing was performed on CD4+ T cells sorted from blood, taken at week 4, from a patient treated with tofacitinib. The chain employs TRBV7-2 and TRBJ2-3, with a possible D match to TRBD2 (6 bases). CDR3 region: CASSTTSLTDTQYF. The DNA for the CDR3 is TGTGCCAGCAGCACGACTAGTTTGACAGATACGCAGTATTTT.